One and the same sample provided the 28 T cell receptor beta chains below, sequenced in a study of Ad26.COV2.S vaccination and SARS-CoV-2 variants. Method: immunoSEQ multiplex PCR; TCRdb's copy keeps in-frame clones and lacks some. The sample shows about 420,000 clones, approximately 87% of them seen only once. Sample treatment: approximately 18 received Ad26.COV2.S at low or high dose, single or two shots; about 5 received placebo; per-sample allocation not given. Vaccine and placebo recipients were sampled on day 63 after the first injection. Sample: peripheral blood, taken in a trial of Ad26.COV2.S vaccine versus placebo. These receptors all stem from a person aged 18-65 years who received the Ad26.COV2.S COVID-19 vaccine or a placebo.

V usage is TRBV10-2 and J usage is TRBJ2-1; D gene unclear. Trimming shortened V by 3 bases and J by 4 bases, and 10 bases separated the two germline ends. Germline CDR1 WSHSY, CDR2 SAAADI. The CDR3 length is 14 residues. CDR3 DNA sequence: TGCGCCAGCAGTGATAATAGCAGATACAATGAGCAGTTCTTC. Translation: CASSDNSRYNEQFF.

V and J are TRBV5-1 and TRBJ2-7; D not certain. Per the germline V gene, CDR1 is SGHRS and CDR2 is YFSETQ. Trimming pared 0 bases from V and 3 bases from J, leaving 7 bases between. The CDR3 extends over 13 amino acids. CDR3 nucleotide sequence: TGCGCCAGCAGCTTGGGGATACTCTACGAGCAGTACTTC. Protein product: CASSLGILYEQYF.

The chain links TRBV5-3 to TRBJ1-3; D uncertain. TRBV5-3 is an ORF for which the function is uncertain. The CDR3 runs to 15 residues. Trimming took off 0 bases at V and 0 bases at J, with 7 bases between the two ends. CDR3 DNA: TGTGCCAGAAGCTTGGCGAGACCCTCTGGAAACACCATATATTTT. It translates to CARSLARPSGNTIYF.

The CDR3 region has the DNA TGTGCCAGCAGTCCGGGAGTCGGAGAGACCCAGTACTTC. The encoded protein is CASSPGVGETQYF. The rearrangement links TRBV6-2 or TRBV6-3 to TRBJ2-5; D may be TRBD2 (6 bases). Trimming left V 5 bases short and J 4 bases short, with 11 bases between. Germline lookup yields CDR1 MNHEY and CDR2 SVGEGT. The CDR3 spans 13 residues.

The V and J genes are TRBV5-1 and TRBJ2-5; 14 bases match TRBD2. With 3 bases clipped from V and 4 bases from J, the junction kept 8 bases outside the gene matches. CDR3 length equals 17 residues. The germline V gene has CDR1 SGHRS and CDR2 YFSETQ. CDR3 protein: CASSWAGTSGGSETQYF. CDR3 in DNA: TGCGCCAGCAGCTGGGCCGGGACTAGCGGGGGTTCAGAGACCCAGTACTTC.

The V and J genes are TRBV7-2 and TRBJ2-2; tentatively, D is TRBD2 (5 bases). CDR1 is SGHTA and CDR2 is FQGNSA in the germline V gene. CDR3 length: 15 residues. Trimming shortened V by 1 base and J by 3 bases, and 9 bases separated the two germline ends. CDR3 nucleotides: TGTGCCAGCAGCTTAGATCCGGGGTACACCGGGGAGCTGTTTTTT. Protein: CASSLDPGYTGELFF.

This clone was observed a single time. The chain uses TRBV28 and TRBJ1-4; 9 bases are shared with TRBD1. Germline-derived CDR1 and CDR2 are MDHEN and SYDVKM. CDR3 size: 15 residues. With 5 bases clipped from V and 8 bases from J, the junction kept 9 bases outside the gene matches. This CDR3 is CASSAGQGNREKLFF. The DNA for the CDR3 is TGTGCCAGCAGTGCCGGACAGGGGAATCGCGAAAAACTGTTTTTT.

This clone was recorded a few times. The CDR3 DNA follows: TGTGCCGGACAGGGGGAGGAAACTGAAGCTTTCTTT. Translation: CAGQGEETEAFF. The chain carries TRBV2 and TRBJ1-1; 10 positions agree with TRBD1. Germline assignment: CDR1 SNHLY and CDR2 FYNNEI. The V segment lost 11 bases and the J segment 5 bases; nucleotides outside the gene matches: 5. The CDR3 runs to 12 residues.

The CDR3 DNA sequence: TGTGCCAGCGGGAGCGGGGGGCGCACAGATACGCAGTATTTT. It is translated as CASGSGGRTDTQYF. The chain is built from TRBV9 and TRBJ2-3; 9 bases map to TRBD2. The junction had 4 bases not matched to a gene; V was cut back by 7 bases and J by 1 base. The CDR3 covers 14 residues. Germline lookup yields CDR1 SGDLS and CDR2 YYNGEE.

This chain uses TRBV6-4 with TRBJ1-1; 9 nucleotides match TRBD1. CDR3 length: 15 amino acids. The V segment lost 8 bases and the J segment 1 base; nucleotides outside the gene matches: 8. Germline-derived CDR1 and CDR2 are MRHNA and SNTAGT. The CDR3 reads CASSPGTGTNTEAFF. Written as DNA, the CDR3 is TGTGCCAGCTCCCCCGGGACAGGGACGAACACTGAAGCTTTCTTT.

The table lists this clone with a few counts. The V and J genes are TRBV4-1 and TRBJ1-2; TRBD1 matches 7 bases. Germline V lookup: CDR1 MGHRA, CDR2 YSYEKL. The CDR3 consists of 14 residues. The V gene end was trimmed by 2 bases and the J gene end by 4 bases; junction bases not matched to a gene: 4. This CDR3 reads CASSQSPGGYGYTF. Here the CDR3 DNA reads TGCGCCAGCAGCCAATCGCCAGGGGGCTATGGCTACACCTTC.

This clone was observed a single time. This sample also contains other DNA sequences that code for the same CDR3. This rearrangement joins TRBV5-4 to TRBJ1-6; D gene uncertain. This CDR3 spans 14 amino acids. The germline gives CDR1 SGHNT, CDR2 YYREEE (reference sequence). The V end lost 0 bases, the J end lost 5 bases, and 6 bases lay between the germline ends. CDR3 coding DNA: TGTGCCAGCAGCTTGGCTCGGGATAATTCACCCCTCCACTTT. Amino acid sequence: CASSLARDNSPLHF.

The chain is built from TRBV5-1 and TRBJ2-2, with a possible D match to TRBD2 (5 bases). The V end lost 0 bases, the J end lost 1 base, and 13 bases lay between the germline ends. The CDR3 is 17 amino acids. In germline, CDR1 is SGHRS, CDR2 YFSETQ. Written as DNA, the CDR3 is TGCGCCAGCAGCTTGGGGGGAGACACTATGAACACCGGGGAGCTGTTTTTT. The encoded protein is CASSLGGDTMNTGELFF. Full variable domain (remainder filled in from reference TRBV5-1 and TRBJ2-2): KAGVTQTPRYLIKTRGQQVTLSCSPISGHRSVSWYQQTPGQGLQFLFEYFSETQRNKGNFPGRFSGRQFSNSRSEMNVSTLELGDSALYLCASSLGGDTMNTGELFFGEGSRLTVL.

This chain uses TRBV5-1 with TRBJ2-7, with TRBD1 identical over 7 bases. The germline V gene encodes CDR1 SGHRS and CDR2 YFSETQ. CDR3 length: 12 residues. The J segment lost 6 bases and the V segment lost 4 bases, leaving 4 bases of the junction unmatched. The CDR3 DNA follows: TGCGCCAGCAGCCCAACAGGGGCCGAGCAGTACTTC. This sequence encodes CASSPTGAEQYF.

In this sample, this clone turned up a few times. In DNA, the CDR3 is TGTGCCAGCAGCGTCGATAGAAGGTCGGCAAAGACTAATGAAAAACTGTTTTTT. As protein: CASSVDRRSAKTNEKLFF. The chain employs TRBV9 and TRBJ1-4, with D unclear. Germline V gene sequence: CDR1 SGDLS, CDR2 YYNGEE. CDR3 length: 18 residues. Trimming shortened V by 2 bases and J by 2 bases, and 19 bases separated the two germline ends.

The gene calls are TRBV9 and TRBJ2-1; D gene ambiguous. The CDR3 is 13 residues long. V lost 4 bases and J lost 0, with 5 bases in between. Germline V gene lookup returns CDR1 SGDLS and CDR2 YYNGEE. The CDR3 is CASSPSSYNEQFF. The CDR3 DNA sequence: TGTGCCAGCAGCCCTTCCTCCTACAATGAGCAGTTCTTC.

The chain uses TRBV2 and TRBJ1-2; weak D call: TRBD1 (5 bases). Germline CDR1 reads SNHLY; CDR2 reads FYNNEI. CDR3 length: 17 amino acids. Trimming took off 4 bases at V and 5 bases at J, with 23 bases between the two ends. CDR3 sequence: CASSVRGSTFPPYGYTF. CDR3 nucleotide sequence: TGTGCCAGCAGTGTGCGGGGCTCCACTTTCCCCCCTTATGGCTACACCTTC.

The chain links TRBV6-5 to TRBJ1-6; no reliable D call. Germline V lookup: CDR1 MNHEY, CDR2 SVGAGI. The germline V and J ends were trimmed by 4 bases and 7 bases, with 5 bases remaining between them. The CDR3 has 12 amino acids. The CDR3 nucleotides read TGTGCCAGCAGTTTGAGGAATTCACCCCTCCACTTT. Its protein product is CASSLRNSPLHF.

The chain has TRBV6-2 or TRBV6-3 and TRBJ2-3, with D possibly matching TRBD2 (6 bases). V was trimmed by 6 bases and J by 1 base, leaving 14 bases between them. The CDR3 sequence is 15 residues long. The germline V gene encodes CDR1 MNHEY and CDR2 SVGEGT. The CDR3 loop is CASSPRGRRTDTQYF. CDR3 DNA: TGTGCCAGCAGCCCTAGAGGGAGGCGCACAGATACGCAGTATTTT.

The J gene is TRBJ2-7, the V gene TRBV7-9, with a possible D match to TRBD2 (6 bases). V was trimmed by 0 bases and J by 3 bases, leaving 12 bases between them. Germline V gene sequence: CDR1 SEHNR, CDR2 FQNEAQ (reference sequence). This CDR3 comprises 15 residues. CDR3 nucleotides: TGTGCCAGCAGCTTAGCGGGCGGGGTCATCTACGAGCAGTACTTC. Protein: CASSLAGGVIYEQYF.

The chain recombines TRBV30 with TRBJ1-5, with D unresolved. Germline-derived CDR1 and CDR2 are GTSNPN and SVGIG (reference sequence). CDR3 length: 13 amino acids. V gave up 3 bases and J gave up 7 bases, with 13 bases separating them. The CDR3, as DNA: TGTGCCTGGAGCCGGACCGAAGGACAGCCCCAGCATTTT. This translates into CAWSRTEGQPQHF. Full variable domain (remainder filled in from reference TRBV30 and TRBJ1-5): SQTIHQWPATLVQPVGSPLSLECTVEGTSNPNLYWYRQAAGRGLQLLFYSVGIGQISSEVPQNLSASRPQDRQFILSSKKLLLSDSGFYLCAWSRTEGQPQHFGDGTRLSIL.

V gene TRBV7-9 combines with J gene TRBJ1-5; D unclear. V was clipped by 7 bases and J by 1 base, with 8 bases between them. The V gene's germline CDR1 is SEHNR and CDR2 FQNEAQ (reference sequence). This CDR3 is built from 13 residues. CDR3 nucleotides: TGTGCCAGCACCGAGGCGAGCAATCAGCCCCAGCATTTT. Protein sequence: CASTEASNQPQHF.

The genes are TRBV5-5 and TRBJ2-5, with 7 bases identical to TRBD1. Trimming removed 5 bases from V and 2 bases from J; junction bases left unmatched: 12. Germline V lookup: CDR1 SGHKS, CDR2 YYEKEE (reference sequence). This CDR3 region has 16 residues. The CDR3 sequence: CASSPGQRIKQETQYF. In DNA form, the CDR3 reads TGTGCCAGCAGTCCGGGACAGCGAATAAAGCAAGAGACCCAGTACTTC.

The chain links TRBV30 to TRBJ1-6; D not certain. Trimming left V 3 bases short and J 8 bases short, with 11 bases between. Germline lookup yields CDR1 GTSNPN and CDR2 SVGIG (reference sequence). This CDR3 contains 13 residues. The CDR3 loop reads CAWRGAVDSPLHF. CDR3 nucleotide sequence: TGTGCCTGGAGAGGCGCAGTAGATTCACCCCTCCACTTT.

This sequence joins TRBV6-6 and TRBJ2-7; D gene ambiguous. Deletions cut 4 bases from V and 4 bases from J, with 8 bases between. The CDR3 totals 12 residues. Germline V gene data show CDR1 as MNHNY and CDR2 as SVGAGI (reference sequence). The CDR3 coding sequence is TGTGCCAGCAGTTCCGGGTTTTACGAGCAGTACTTC. Its protein product is CASSSGFYEQYF.

The chain uses TRBV11-2 and TRBJ2-5; 11 bases match TRBD2. The CDR3 consists of 19 residues. Germline CDR1 reads SGHAT; CDR2 reads FQNNGV. V lost 4 bases to trimming and J lost 2 bases; unmatched junction nucleotides: 15. In DNA form, the CDR3 reads TGTGCCAGCAGCTCCGGGGGGCCGACTAGCGGGGTGACTCAAGAGACCCAGTACTTC. Residues: CASSSGGPTSGVTQETQYF.

The J gene is TRBJ1-5, the V gene TRBV3-1 (or the pseudogene TRBV3-2); D is uncertain. This CDR3 region has 14 residues. Per the germline V gene, CDR1 is LGHDT and CDR2 is YNNKEL (reference sequence). V was pared by 2 bases and J by 5 bases, with 10 bases between. The CDR3 spells CASSQSAGDQPQHF. For the CDR3, the DNA is TGTGCCAGCAGCCAAAGTGCCGGGGATCAGCCCCAGCATTTT.

V and J are TRBV4-3 and TRBJ2-7; tentatively, D is TRBD1 (5 bases). With 1 base removed from V and 1 base from J, the gap between germline ends came to 14 bases. The CDR3 totals 16 residues. Germline lookup yields CDR1 LGHNA and CDR2 YSLEER. For the CDR3, the DNA is TGCGCCAGCAGCCAAGCGATGGCAGGGCTATCCTACGAGCAGTACTTC. Translation gives CASSQAMAGLSYEQYF.